The present T cell receptor (beta chain) was sequenced within a study of radiation and T cells in renal cell carcinoma. The protocol was immunoSEQ multiplex PCR, while the TCRdb copy is restricted to in-frame clones and leaves out a portion. The sample lists several thousand clones; roughly three fifths were seen once. The germline gives CDR1 LNHDA, CDR2 SQIVND (reference sequence). V lost 1 base, J lost 5 bases, and 14 bases lay in between. The CDR3 runs 15 residues. The treatment is: 15 Gy SBRT to primary tumor, nephrectomy 4 weeks later. In its sample, this clone ranks as medium-sized. This receptor was identified in a man aged 55 to 70 with renal cell carcinoma. The sequencing used tumor tissue, collected from a patient whose treatment included radiotherapy and nephrectomy. V usage is TRBV19 and J usage is TRBJ1-1; D is ambiguous. CDR3 amino acids: CASSIVTQVDTEAFF. The CDR3, as DNA: TGTGCCAGTAGTATAGTGACACAAGTGGATACTGAAGCTTTCTTT.